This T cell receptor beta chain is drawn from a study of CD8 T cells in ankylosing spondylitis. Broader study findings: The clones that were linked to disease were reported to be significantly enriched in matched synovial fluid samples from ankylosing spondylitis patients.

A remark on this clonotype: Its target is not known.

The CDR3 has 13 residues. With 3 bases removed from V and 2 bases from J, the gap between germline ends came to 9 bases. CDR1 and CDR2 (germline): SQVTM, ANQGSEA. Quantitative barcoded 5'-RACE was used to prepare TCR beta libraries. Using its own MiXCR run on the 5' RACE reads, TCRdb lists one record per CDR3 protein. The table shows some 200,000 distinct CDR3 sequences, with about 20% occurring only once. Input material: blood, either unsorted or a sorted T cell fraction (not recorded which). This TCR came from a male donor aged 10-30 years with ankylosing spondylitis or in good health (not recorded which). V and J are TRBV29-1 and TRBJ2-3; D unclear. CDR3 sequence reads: CSVEAGFTDTQYF. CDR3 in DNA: TGCAGCGTTGAGGCAGGATTCACAGATACGCAGTATTTT.